These 15 T cell receptor beta chains were sequenced from one sample in a study of identical twins. Using its own MiXCR run on the 5' RACE reads, TCRdb lists one record per CDR3 protein. The repertoire consists of around 370,000 distinct CDR3 sequences, with approximately 9.1% occurring once and the leading ten covering 8.5% to 10%. The sample taken for sequencing was naive T cells sorted from blood. Source of these receptors: a woman aged 50 to 60 in good health.

This clonotype was recorded a few times. The DNA of the CDR3 is TGTGCCAGCAGCCAAAAAATCCCGGGCACCGGGGAGCTGTTTTTT. Its translation: CASSQKIPGTGELFF. The chain has TRBV3-1 and TRBJ2-2; D is uncertain. Germline V gene lookup returns CDR1 LGHDT and CDR2 YNNKEL (reference sequence). V lost 2 bases and J 4 bases, leaving 11 bases between the germline ends. This CDR3 contains 15 residues.

Of note for this clonotype: A read error may explain this, as a much larger clone is one base away. The chain recombines TRBV27 with TRBJ2-3, with 8 bases matching TRBD2. CDR1 and CDR2 from the germline V gene are MNHEY and SMNVEV (reference sequence). The CDR3 has 17 residues. CDR3 DNA: TGTGCCAGAAGTTTATACCCGGGACTAGGTTCTGGAGATACGCAGTATTTT. It specifies CARSLYPGLGSGDTQYF.

The chain carries TRBV29-1 and TRBJ2-1; TRBD2 matches 12 bases. The V and J ends lost 7 bases and 6 bases, in that order; junction bases with no gene match: 4. The CDR3 contains 13 residues. Germline V gives CDR1 SQVTM, CDR2 ANQGSEA. CDR3 DNA sequence: TGCAGCGCTAGCGGGAGGGCAACCAATGAGCAGTTCTTC. Protein: CSASGRATNEQFF.

This clonotype was counted at least ten times. The V and J genes are TRBV5-1 and TRBJ2-2, with D possibly matching TRBD2 (6 bases). Germline CDR1 SGHRS, CDR2 YFSETQ. Trimming took off 4 bases at V and 5 bases at J, with 21 bases between the two ends. The CDR3 consists of 17 residues. CDR3: CASSPPRRGLGTGELFF. For the CDR3, the DNA is TGCGCCAGCAGCCCTCCGCGGAGGGGCTTGGGTACCGGGGAGCTGTTTTTT. The full variable domain, with the rest looked up from reference TRBV5-1 and TRBJ2-2, is KAGVTQTPRYLIKTRGQQVTLSCSPISGHRSVSWYQQTPGQGLQFLFEYFSETQRNKGNFPGRFSGRQFSNSRSEMNVSTLELGDSALYLCASSPPRRGLGTGELFFGEGSRLTVL.

This clonotype was recorded at least ten times. The V and J genes are TRBV6-5 and TRBJ2-3; 8 bases agree with TRBD2. Germline lookup yields CDR1 MNHEY and CDR2 SVGAGI. This CDR3 is built from 19 residues. Trimming took 0 bases from V and 0 from J; bases not matched to a gene: 11. The CDR3 region is CASSYSPHLAGTSTDTQYF. The CDR3 DNA sequence: TGTGCCAGCAGTTACTCCCCCCACCTAGCGGGTACAAGCACAGATACGCAGTATTTT.

The V and J genes are TRBV29-1 and TRBJ1-2, with TRBD1 as a possible D gene (6 bases). Germline V CDR1 and CDR2: SQVTM, ANQGSEA. The CDR3 sequence is 14 residues long. V was pared by 4 bases and J by 1 base, with 13 bases between. The CDR3 DNA follows: TGCAGCGTTGGTGGGGGCAGAGGTAACTATGGCTACACCTTC. It encodes CSVGGGRGNYGYTF.

The rearrangement joins TRBV7-9 to TRBJ1-4; 9 nucleotides agree with TRBD1. The V and J ends lost 5 bases and 6 bases, in that order; junction bases with no gene match: 10. Looked up from germline, CDR1 is SEHNR and CDR2 is FQNEAQ (reference sequence). The CDR3 runs 16 residues. The CDR3 sequence is CASSPNPGTGYEKLFF. As DNA, the CDR3 is TGTGCCAGCAGCCCAAATCCCGGGACAGGGTATGAAAAACTGTTTTTT.

CDR3 in DNA: TGCAGTGCTACCCGACTAGCGGGCGGGACCGGGGAGCTGTTTTTT. It specifies CSATRLAGGTGELFF. J is TRBJ2-2 and V is TRBV20-1, with 10 positions matching TRBD2. CDR1 is DFQATT, CDR2 SNEGSKA, per germline (reference sequence). The length of the CDR3 is 15 residues. The J segment lost 5 bases and the V segment lost 4 bases, leaving 7 bases of the junction unmatched.

This clonotype was seen more than once but under ten times. The chain has TRBV3-1 and TRBJ2-4; D is possibly TRBD2 (6 bases). Germline V lookup: CDR1 LGHDT, CDR2 YNNKEL (reference sequence). CDR3 length equals 12 residues. V was clipped by 0 bases and J by 11 bases, with 8 bases between them. The CDR3 is CASSQDGGVQYF. Here the CDR3 DNA reads TGTGCCAGCAGCCAAGATGGAGGGGTTCAGTACTTC.

There are a few counts of this clonotype. An end of the junction does not agree with germline; a read error may underlie this. The V and J genes are TRBV5-1 and TRBJ2-1; D unresolved. This CDR3 region has 11 residues. The germline CDR1 and CDR2 sequences are SGHRS and YFSETQ. Written as DNA, the CDR3 is TGCGCCAGCAGCTTGTTGGATCTACGGATCTTC. The encoded protein is CASSLLDLRIF.

CDR3 DNA sequence: TGTGCCAGCAGCTTTACGACAGAGACCCAGTACTTC. The encoded protein is CASSFTTETQYF. V usage is TRBV7-2 and J usage is TRBJ2-5; D uncertain. Germline CDR1 is SGHTA and CDR2 is FQGNSA. CDR3 length: 12 residues. The V gene lost 3 bases and the J gene lost 4 bases, with 6 bases spanning the gap.

The table lists this clonotype with many counts. This sequence joins TRBV4-2 and TRBJ1-1; D is ambiguous. CDR3 length equals 13 residues. Germline CDR1 LGHNA, CDR2 YNFKEQ. V dropped 4 bases and J dropped 0 bases, with 6 bases sitting between them. In nucleotides, the CDR3 is TGTGCCAGCAGCCGGGCCTTGAACACTGAAGCTTTCTTT. It is translated as CASSRALNTEAFF.

The V gene is TRBV7-9, the J gene TRBJ2-5; 8 positions match TRBD2. The CDR3 consists of 16 residues. V lost 3 bases, J lost 2 bases, and 8 bases stayed unmatched. Looked up from germline, CDR1 is SEHNR and CDR2 is FQNEAQ (reference sequence). This CDR3 is CASSFIAGRSQETQYF. Written as DNA, the CDR3 is TGTGCCAGCAGCTTCATAGCGGGAAGGTCGCAAGAGACCCAGTACTTC.

The chain couples TRBV20-1 to TRBJ2-7, with D maybe TRBD1 (5 bases). Per germline, CDR1 DFQATT and CDR2 SNEGSKA (reference sequence). V lost 3 bases, J lost 3 bases, and 12 bases lay in between. The CDR3 has 13 residues. DNA for the CDR3: TGCAGTGCTAGCCTGGACACCAGCTACGAGCAGTACTTC. This translates into CSASLDTSYEQYF.

This clonotype has a count of ten or more. V and J are TRBV15 and TRBJ2-2, with 7 bases identical to TRBD2. Germline V gene lookup returns CDR1 LNHNV and CDR2 YYDKDF (reference sequence). J was trimmed by 3 bases and V by 1 base; bases with no gene match: 8. The CDR3 length is 17 residues. The CDR3 DNA reads as TGTGCCACCAGCAGAGGTTGGCGGGAGATGTACACCGGGGAGCTGTTTTTT. As protein: CATSRGWREMYTGELFF.